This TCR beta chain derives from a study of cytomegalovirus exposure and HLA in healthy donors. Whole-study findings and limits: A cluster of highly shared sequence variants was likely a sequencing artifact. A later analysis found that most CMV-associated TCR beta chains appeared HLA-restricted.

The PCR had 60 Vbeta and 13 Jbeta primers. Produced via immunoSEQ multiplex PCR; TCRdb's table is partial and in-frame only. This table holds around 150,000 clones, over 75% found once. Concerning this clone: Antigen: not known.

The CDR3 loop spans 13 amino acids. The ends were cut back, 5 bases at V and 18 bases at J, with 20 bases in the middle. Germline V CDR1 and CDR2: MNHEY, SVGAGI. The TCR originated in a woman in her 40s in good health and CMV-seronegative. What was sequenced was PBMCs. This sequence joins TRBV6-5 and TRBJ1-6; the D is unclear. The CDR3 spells CASSQPGAGVSHF. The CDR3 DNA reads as TGTGCCAGCAGTCAACCGGGAGCCGGGGTCTCCCACTTT.